This T cell receptor beta chain derives from a study of CD8+ T cells in alopecia areata. Extraction of RNA preceded its reverse transcription into cDNA, which served as the sequencing template. The method was immunoSEQ multiplex PCR; TCRdb's version includes in-frame clones alone and lacks a portion of them. The sample lists 150,000 to 200,000 clones, roughly 66% occurring once. Documented treatment: oral pan-JAK inhibitor, 5-10 mg twice daily. Germline assignment: CDR1 SGHRS and CDR2 YFSETQ. This CDR3 region has 14 residues. The V end was cut by 0 bases, the J end by 5 bases, with 12 bases between. The rearrangement uses TRBV5-1 and TRBJ2-7, with a weak D call TRBD1 (6 bases). The specimen comprised CD4+ T cells sorted from blood, sampled at week 24, from a patient treated with tofacitinib. This clonotype originated in a human donor with alopecia areata. CDR3 in amino acids: CASSLGQVSDEQYF. The DNA of the CDR3 is TGCGCCAGCAGCTTGGGACAGGTTAGCGACGAGCAGTACTTC.